One sample yielded the 9 T cell receptor beta chains listed below, sequenced in a study of T cell changes during pregnancy in multiple sclerosis. Assay used: immunoSEQ multiplex PCR; TCRdb lists only in-frame clones, some missing. Among under 90,000 clones, roughly 94% were seen once, and the ten largest hold more than 0.75%. The sample was peripheral blood, taken in the second trimester of pregnancy. Every receptor here comes from a female donor in good health, enrolled as a control in a pregnancy study.

This clone has a handful of counts. The J gene is TRBJ2-2, the V gene TRBV18; 8 bases fit TRBD1. Germline values: CDR1 KGHSH, CDR2 LQKENI. The CDR3 totals 16 residues. The ends lost 0 bases at V and 7 bases at J; junction bases unmatched: 7. CDR3 region: CASSPPNRGIGGELFF. The DNA of the CDR3 is TGTGCCAGCTCACCACCGAACAGGGGGATCGGCGGGGAGCTGTTTTTT.

The chain recombines TRBV27 with TRBJ1-2, with a possible D match to TRBD1 (6 bases). Germline CDR1 and CDR2: MNHEY and SMNVEV (reference sequence). V was pared by 5 bases and J by 2 bases, with 15 bases between. The CDR3 consists of 15 residues. CDR3 sequence: CASSPLPGTNYGYTF. Here the CDR3 DNA reads TGTGCCAGCAGTCCCTTACCTGGGACAAACTATGGCTACACCTTC.

The gene calls are TRBV5-1 and TRBJ2-7, with 8 bases aligning to TRBD2. Germline trimming cut 4 bases from V and 2 bases from J; bases unmatched to any gene: 5. In germline, CDR1 is SGHRS, CDR2 YFSETQ. The CDR3 spans 14 residues. CDR3: CASSISGSTYEQYF. The CDR3 DNA is TGCGCCAGCAGCATAAGCGGGAGCACCTACGAGCAGTACTTC.

The chain employs TRBV28 and TRBJ1-1; the D is unclear. Germline V CDR1 and CDR2: MDHEN, SYDVKM. Trimming stripped 4 bases from V and 7 bases from J, with 16 bases between. This CDR3 contains 14 residues. CDR3 sequence: CASSSLPDSLEAFF. CDR3 sequence (DNA): TGTGCCAGCAGTTCCCTTCCTGATTCACTTGAAGCTTTCTTT. Using reference TRBV28 and TRBJ1-1 for the parts outside the CDR3, the full variable domain is DVKVTQSSRYLVKRTGEKVFLECVQDMDHENMFWYRQDPGLGLRLIYFSYDVKMKEKGDIPEGYSVSREKKERFSLILESASTNQTSMYLCASSSLPDSLEAFFGQGTRLTVV.

This sequence joins TRBV7-9 and TRBJ2-2, with D maybe TRBD2 (6 bases). V lost 4 bases and J 5 bases, leaving 14 bases between the germline ends. CDR3 length: 15 amino acids. From germline, CDR1 is SEHNR and CDR2 FQNEAQ (reference sequence). The CDR3 loop is CASSWGDFVTGELFF. The DNA of the CDR3 is TGTGCCAGCAGCTGGGGGGACTTCGTGACCGGGGAGCTGTTTTTT.

V is TRBV7-2 and J is TRBJ2-2; possibly TRBD1 for D (6 bases). Germline V gene lookup returns CDR1 SGHTA and CDR2 FQGNSA. CDR3 size: 13 residues. V dropped 6 bases and J dropped 7 bases, with 12 bases sitting between them. The CDR3 region has the DNA TGTGCCAGCAGGTCAGGGGCCAGCGGGGAGCTGTTTTTT. Residues: CASRSGASGELFF. Drawing the rest from reference TRBV7-2 and TRBJ2-2, the complete variable domain is GAGVSQSPSNKVTEKGKDVELRCDPISGHTALYWYRQSLGQGLEFLIYFQGNSAPDKSGLPSDRFSAERTGGSVSTLTIQRTQQEDSAVYLCASRSGASGELFFGEGSRLTVL.

In this sample, this clone turned up a few times. The rearrangement joins TRBV7-9 to TRBJ1-1; 7 bases fit TRBD1. The length of the CDR3 is 13 residues. J lost 3 bases, V lost 5 bases, and 3 bases had no gene match. Germline V lookup: CDR1 SEHNR, CDR2 FQNEAQ (reference sequence). Here the CDR3 reads CASSRDSDTEAFF. The CDR3 nucleotides read TGTGCCAGCAGCCGGGACAGTGACACTGAAGCTTTCTTT.

This clone was detected only once. This chain joins TRBV9 and TRBJ2-4; D gene unclear. Germline loops: CDR1 SGDLS, CDR2 YYNGEE. The CDR3 consists of 13 residues. V lost 0 bases and J 4 bases, leaving 5 bases between the germline ends. CDR3 amino acids: CASSVGSKNIQYF. In nucleotides, the CDR3 is TGTGCCAGCAGCGTAGGCAGTAAAAACATTCAGTACTTC.

V is TRBV5-1 and J is TRBJ1-2; weak D call: TRBD1 (6 bases). Deletions cut 1 base from V and 4 bases from J, with 14 bases between. Germline CDR1 and CDR2: SGHRS and YFSETQ. The CDR3 loop spans 15 amino acids. CDR3 sequence: CASSLTGIPSYGYTF. For the CDR3, the DNA is TGCGCCAGCAGCTTGACAGGGATCCCGTCCTATGGCTACACCTTC.